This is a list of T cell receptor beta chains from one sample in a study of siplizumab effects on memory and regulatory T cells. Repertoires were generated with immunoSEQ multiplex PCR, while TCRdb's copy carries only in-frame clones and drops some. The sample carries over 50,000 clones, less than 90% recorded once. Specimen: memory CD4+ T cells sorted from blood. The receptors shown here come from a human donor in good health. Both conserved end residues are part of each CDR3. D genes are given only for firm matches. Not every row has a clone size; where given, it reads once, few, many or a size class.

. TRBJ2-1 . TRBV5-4 CASSAEREQFF TGTGCCAGTTCCGCGGAGAGGGAGCAGTTCTTC
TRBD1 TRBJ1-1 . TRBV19 CASSIPQGALTEAFF TGTGCCAGTAGTATACCCCAGGGGGCGCTAACTGAAGCTTTCTTT
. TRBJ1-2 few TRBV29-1 CSVEDPSRGARNGYTF TGCAGCGTTGAAGATCCAAGTAGAGGGGCAAGGAATGGCTACACCTTC
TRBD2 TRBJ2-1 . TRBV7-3 CASSIRSQTSGTYNEQFF TGTGCCAGCAGTATACGATCACAGACTAGCGGGACCTACAATGAGCAGTTCTTC
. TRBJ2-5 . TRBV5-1 CASSQGAGTGQETQYF TGCGCCAGCAGCCAAGGTGCCGGGACGGGGCAAGAGACCCAGTACTTC
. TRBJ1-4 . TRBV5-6 CASRPRGGATNEKLFF TGTGCCAGCAGGCCCCGGGGAGGCGCAACTAATGAAAAACTGTTTTTT
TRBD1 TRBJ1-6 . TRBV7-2 CASSLGQGAAPLHF TGTGCCAGCAGCCTCGGACAGGGGGCAGCACCCCTCCACTTT
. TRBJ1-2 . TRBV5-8 CASSLANHRGRYGYTF TGTGCCAGCAGCTTGGCCAACCATCGGGGAAGATATGGCTACACCTTC
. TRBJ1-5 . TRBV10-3 CAISGRVDQPQHF TGTGCCATCAGTGGACGGGTGGATCAGCCCCAGCATTTT
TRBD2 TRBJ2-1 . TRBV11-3 CASSRRGLAGDNEQFF TGTGCCAGCAGCCGAAGGGGACTAGCGGGGGACAATGAGCAGTTCTTC
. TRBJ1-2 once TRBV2 CASSEVGRALNYGYTF TGTGCCAGCAGTGAAGTAGGCAGGGCCCTCAACTATGGCTACACCTTC
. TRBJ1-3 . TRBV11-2 CASSPGRGAISGNTIYF TGTGCCAGCAGCCCGGGGAGAGGGGCGATCTCTGGAAACACCATATATTTT
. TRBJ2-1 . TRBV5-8 CASSVTGRGSYNEQFF TGTGCCAGCAGCGTGACAGGGAGGGGTTCCTACAATGAGCAGTTCTTC
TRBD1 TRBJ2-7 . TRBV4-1 CASSIRDSLSYEQYF TGCGCCAGCAGCATAAGGGACAGCTTATCCTACGAGCAGTACTTC
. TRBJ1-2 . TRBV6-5 CASSLSHGTYGYTF TGTGCCAGCAGTCTTTCTCATGGGACTTATGGCTACACCTTC
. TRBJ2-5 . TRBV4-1 CASSQGWGAEGETQYF TGCGCCAGCAGCCAAGGTTGGGGGGCCGAGGGGGAGACCCAGTACTTC
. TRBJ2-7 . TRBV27 CASSRDFFYEQYF TGTGCCAGCAGTCGGGACTTCTTCTACGAGCAGTACTTC
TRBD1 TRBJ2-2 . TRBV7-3 CASSLPLGTARTGELFF TGTGCCAGCAGCTTACCTTTGGGGACAGCCCGAACCGGGGAGCTGTTTTTT
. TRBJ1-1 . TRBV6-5 CASSPRRSTEAFF TGTGCCAGCAGCCCCCGGCGAAGCACTGAAGCTTTCTTT
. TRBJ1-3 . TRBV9 CASSVGDTIYF TGTGCCAGCAGCGTCGGGGACACCATATATTTT
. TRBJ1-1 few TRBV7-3 CASSPGGNTEAFF TGTGCCAGCAGCCCCGGGGGGAACACTGAAGCTTTCTTT
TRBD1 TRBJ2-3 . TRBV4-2 CASSLTGQGARGDTQYF TGTGCCAGCAGCTTGACGGGACAGGGGGCGCGGGGAGATACGCAGTATTTT
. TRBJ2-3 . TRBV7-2 CASSLSYLSTDTQYF TGTGCCAGCAGCTTGTCCTATTTGAGCACAGATACGCAGTATTTT
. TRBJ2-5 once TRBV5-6 CASSATSATQYF TGTGCCAGCAGCGCAACATCCGCGACCCAGTACTTC
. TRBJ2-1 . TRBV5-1 CASSSTASLRYNEQFF TGCGCCAGCAGCTCGACAGCTTCCCTCCGATACAATGAGCAGTTCTTC
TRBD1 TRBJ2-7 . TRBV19 CASSVGTGEYEQYF TGTGCCAGTAGTGTCGGGACAGGGGAGTACGAGCAGTACTTC
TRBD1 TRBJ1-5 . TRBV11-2 CASSLASDRGNQPQHF TGTGCCAGCAGCTTGGCCTCGGACAGGGGCAATCAGCCCCAGCATTTT
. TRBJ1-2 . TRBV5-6 CAPRPRLGYTF TGTGCCCCCCGTCCCCGCCTTGGCTACACCTTC
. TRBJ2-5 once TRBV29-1 CSVVGADQETQYF TGCAGCGTTGTTGGGGCAGACCAAGAGACCCAGTACTTC
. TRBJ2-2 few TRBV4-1 CASSQGTWTQNTGELFF TGCGCCAGCAGCCAAGGGACTTGGACTCAGAACACCGGGGAGCTGTTTTTT
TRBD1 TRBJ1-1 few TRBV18 CASSATGVNTEAFF TGTGCCAGCTCAGCCACAGGGGTGAACACTGAAGCTTTCTTT
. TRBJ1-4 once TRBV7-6 CASSRSGPTNEKLFF TGTGCCAGCAGCCGTTCCGGGCCCACTAATGAAAAACTGTTTTTT
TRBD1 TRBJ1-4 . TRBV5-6 CASSGTSTGYEKLFF TGTGCCAGCAGCGGAACATCGACAGGGTACGAAAAACTGTTTTTT
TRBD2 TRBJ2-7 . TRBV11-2 CASSPPGAGGLEQYF TGTGCCAGCAGCCCCCCCGGAGCGGGGGGGCTTGAGCAGTACTTC
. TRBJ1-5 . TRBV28 CASSPRDRRNQPQHF TGTGCCAGCAGTCCCCGCGACAGGAGGAATCAGCCCCAGCATTTT
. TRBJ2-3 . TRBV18 CASSPGPSADTQYF TGTGCCAGCTCACCGGGGCCGTCGGCAGATACGCAGTATTTT
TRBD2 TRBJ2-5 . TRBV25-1 CATSLGLAGGSRQETQYF TGTGCCACCTCACTCGGACTAGCGGGGGGGTCGCGCCAAGAGACCCAGTACTTC
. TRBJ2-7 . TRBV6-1 CASRGGRVPEYEQYF TGTGCCAGCAGAGGAGGTCGGGTACCTGAATACGAGCAGTACTTC
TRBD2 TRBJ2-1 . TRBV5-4 CASSFIGTSGANEQFF TGTGCCAGCAGCTTCATCGGGACTAGCGGGGCCAATGAGCAGTTCTTC
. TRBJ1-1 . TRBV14 CASSLIMNTEAFF TGTGCCAGCAGCTTAATAATGAACACTGAAGCTTTCTTT
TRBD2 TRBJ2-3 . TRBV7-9 CASSSGTSGYTQYF TGTGCCAGCAGCTCCGGGACTAGCGGTTATACGCAGTATTTT
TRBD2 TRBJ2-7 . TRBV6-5 CASTAGSGNEQYF TGTGCCAGCACTGCGGGCAGCGGGAACGAGCAGTACTTC
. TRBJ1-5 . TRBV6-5 CASSSVMGRGQPQHF TGTGCCAGCAGTTCTGTTATGGGGCGAGGTCAGCCCCAGCATTTT
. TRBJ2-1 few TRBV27 CASSTLQASSYNEQFF TGTGCCAGCAGTACTTTACAAGCGTCTTCCTACAATGAGCAGTTCTTC
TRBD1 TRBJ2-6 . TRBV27 CASSSDRGGSGANVLTF TGTGCCAGCAGCTCCGACAGGGGAGGCTCTGGGGCCAACGTCCTGACTTTC
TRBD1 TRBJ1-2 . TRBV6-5 CASRPTGVYGYTF TGTGCCAGCAGACCGACAGGGGTCTATGGCTACACCTTC
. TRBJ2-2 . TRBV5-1 CASSLGGSGELFF TGCGCCAGCAGCTTGGGCGGATCCGGGGAGCTGTTTTTT
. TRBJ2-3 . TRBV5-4 CASSLGGTVADTQYF TGTGCCAGCAGCTTGGGAGGGACCGTGGCAGATACGCAGTATTTT
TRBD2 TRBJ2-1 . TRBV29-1 CSVSTSEWEQFF TGCAGCGTTTCTACTAGCGAGTGGGAGCAGTTCTTC
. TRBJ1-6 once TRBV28 CASSSTLSHQLGSPLHF TGTGCCAGCAGTTCGACTCTCAGCCACCAGTTGGGTTCACCCCTCCACTTT
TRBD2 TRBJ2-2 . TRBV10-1 CASSPSGTSLSGELFF TGCGCCAGCAGCCCCTCCGGGACTAGTTTGTCCGGGGAGCTGTTTTTT
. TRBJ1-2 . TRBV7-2 CASSLSVTTLGYGYTF TGTGCCAGCAGCTTAAGTGTCACGACCCTCGGCTATGGCTACACCTTC
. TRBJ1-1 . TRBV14 CASSQDIGAVNTEAFF TGTGCCAGCAGCCAAGATATAGGGGCAGTCAACACTGAAGCTTTCTTT
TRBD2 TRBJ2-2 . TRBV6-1 CASNRAGDTGELFF TGTGCCAGCAATAGAGCGGGAGATACCGGGGAGCTGTTTTTT
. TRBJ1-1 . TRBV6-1 CASIPTGFGEAFF TGTGCCAGCATCCCAACAGGGTTCGGTGAAGCTTTCTTT
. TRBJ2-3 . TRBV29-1 CSVTGSGTDTQYF TGCAGCGTTACGGGCTCCGGCACAGATACGCAGTATTTT
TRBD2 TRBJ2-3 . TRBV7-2 CASSLVAGAGDTQYF TGTGCCAGCAGCTTAGTAGCGGGAGCCGGAGATACGCAGTATTTT
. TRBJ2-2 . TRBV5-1 CASSGGQGTGELFF TGCGCCAGCAGCGGAGGCCAGGGGACCGGGGAGCTGTTTTTT